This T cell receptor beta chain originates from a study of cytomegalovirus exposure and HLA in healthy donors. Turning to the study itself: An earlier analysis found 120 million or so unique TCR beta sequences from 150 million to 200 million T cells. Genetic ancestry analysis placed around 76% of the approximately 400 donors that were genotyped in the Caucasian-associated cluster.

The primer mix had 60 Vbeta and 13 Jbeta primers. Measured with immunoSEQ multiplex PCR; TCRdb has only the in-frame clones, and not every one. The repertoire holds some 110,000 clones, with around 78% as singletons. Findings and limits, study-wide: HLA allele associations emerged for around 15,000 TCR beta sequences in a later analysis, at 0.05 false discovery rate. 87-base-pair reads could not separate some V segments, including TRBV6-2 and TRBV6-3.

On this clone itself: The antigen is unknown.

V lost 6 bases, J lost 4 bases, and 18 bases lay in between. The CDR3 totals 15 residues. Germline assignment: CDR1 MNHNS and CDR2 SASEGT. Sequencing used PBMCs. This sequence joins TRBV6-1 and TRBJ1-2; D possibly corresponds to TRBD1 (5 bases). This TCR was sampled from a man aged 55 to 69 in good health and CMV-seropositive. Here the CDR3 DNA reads TGTGCCAGCAGACCAGAGTCGACAGCGTTCTATGGCTACACCTTC. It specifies CASRPESTAFYGYTF.